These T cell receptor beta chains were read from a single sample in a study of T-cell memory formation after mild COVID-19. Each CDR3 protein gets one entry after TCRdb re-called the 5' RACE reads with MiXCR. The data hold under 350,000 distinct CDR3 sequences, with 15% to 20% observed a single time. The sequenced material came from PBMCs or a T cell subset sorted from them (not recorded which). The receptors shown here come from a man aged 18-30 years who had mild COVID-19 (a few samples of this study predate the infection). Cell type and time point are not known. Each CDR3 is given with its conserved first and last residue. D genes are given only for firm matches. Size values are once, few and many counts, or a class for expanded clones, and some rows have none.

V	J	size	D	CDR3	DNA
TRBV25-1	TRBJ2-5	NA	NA	CASSESVAQETQYF	TGTGCCAGCAGTGAAAGTGTCGCCCAAGAGACCCAGTACTTC
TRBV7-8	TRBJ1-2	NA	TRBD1	CASSRTRYQGAANYGYTF	TGTGCCAGCAGCCGTACCCGATACCAGGGGGCGGCGAACTATGGCTACACCTTC
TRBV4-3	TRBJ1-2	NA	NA	CASSLGADGYTF	TGCGCCAGCAGCCTTGGTGCAGACGGCTACACCTTC
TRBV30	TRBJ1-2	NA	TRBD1	CAWGLGGTGVYGYTF	TGTGCCTGGGGGCTAGGAGGGACAGGAGTCTATGGCTACACCTTC
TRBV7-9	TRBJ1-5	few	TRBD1	CASSRDRGLVQPQHF	TGTGCCAGCAGCAGGGACAGGGGGCTCGTTCAGCCCCAGCATTTT
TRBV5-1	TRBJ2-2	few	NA	CASSYEPGELFF	TGCGCCAGCAGCTACGAACCCGGGGAGCTGTTTTTT
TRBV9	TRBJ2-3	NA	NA	CASSVEVGRAQYF	TGTGCCAGCAGCGTAGAGGTGGGGCGGGCGCAGTATTTT
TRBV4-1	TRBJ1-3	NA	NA	CASSPTGSSGNTIYF	TGCGCCAGCAGCCCAACTGGGAGCTCTGGAAACACCATATATTTT
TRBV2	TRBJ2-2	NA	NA	CASSDWGTGELFF	TGTGCCAGCAGTGATTGGGGCACCGGGGAGCTGTTTTTT
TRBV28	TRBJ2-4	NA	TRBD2	CASSLGGTIQYF	TGTGCCAGCAGTTTGGGAGGGACCATTCAGTACTTC
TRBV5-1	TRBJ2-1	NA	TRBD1	CASSLETGNYNEQFF	TGCGCCAGCAGCTTGGAGACAGGGAACTACAATGAGCAGTTCTTC
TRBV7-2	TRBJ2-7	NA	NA	CASSSTGPKQYF	TGTGCCAGCAGCTCAACAGGGCCCAAGCAGTACTTC
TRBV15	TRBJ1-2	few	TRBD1	CATTRGGQGAEGYTF	TGTGCCACCACCCGCGGAGGACAGGGTGCAGAGGGCTACACCTTC
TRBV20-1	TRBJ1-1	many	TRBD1	CSARKGARNTEAFF	TGCAGTGCTAGAAAGGGGGCCAGGAACACTGAAGCTTTCTTT
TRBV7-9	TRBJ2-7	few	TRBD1	CASSFGQGTSYEQYF	TGTGCCAGCAGCTTTGGACAGGGTACGTCCTACGAGCAGTACTTC
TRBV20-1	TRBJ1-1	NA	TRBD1	CSAGKDRGSEAFF	TGCAGTGCTGGAAAGGACAGGGGCTCTGAAGCTTTCTTT
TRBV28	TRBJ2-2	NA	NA	CASKRGGTGELFF	TGTGCCAGCAAACGAGGGGGCACCGGGGAGCTGTTTTTT
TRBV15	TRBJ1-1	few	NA	CATSRGGADTEAFF	TGTGCCACCAGCAGAGGAGGGGCAGACACTGAAGCTTTCTTT
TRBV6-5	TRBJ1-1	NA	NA	CASFGTGPNTEAFF	TGTGCCAGCTTTGGAACGGGGCCAAACACTGAAGCTTTCTTT
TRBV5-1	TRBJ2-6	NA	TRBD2	CASSLTASGGDSGSNVLTF	TGCGCCAGCAGCTTGACGGCTAGCGGGGGAGACTCTGGGTCCAACGTCCTGACTTTC
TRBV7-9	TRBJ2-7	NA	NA	CASGISEQYF	TGTGCCAGCGGGATAAGCGAGCAGTACTTC
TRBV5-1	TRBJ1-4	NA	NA	CASSLYGENEKLFF	TGCGCCAGCAGCTTATATGGAGAAAATGAAAAACTGTTTTTT
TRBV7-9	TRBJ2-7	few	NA	CASSDGTAGEQYF	TGTGCCAGCAGCGACGGGACAGCGGGCGAGCAGTACTTC
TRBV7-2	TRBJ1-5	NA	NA	CASSFGPSNQPQHF	TGTGCCAGCAGCTTCGGGCCCAGCAATCAGCCCCAGCATTTT
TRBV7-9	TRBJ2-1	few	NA	CASSYFQGRNEQFF	TGTGCCAGCAGCTACTTCCAGGGGCGCAATGAGCAGTTCTTC
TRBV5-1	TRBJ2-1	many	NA	CASSLVGDPYNEQFF	TGCGCCAGCAGCTTGGTAGGGGACCCCTACAATGAGCAGTTCTTC
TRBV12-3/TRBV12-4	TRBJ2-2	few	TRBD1	CASLGQGNTGELFF	TGTGCCAGCCTGGGACAGGGGAACACCGGGGAGCTGTTTTTT
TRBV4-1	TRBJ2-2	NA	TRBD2	CASSQIAGQLFF	TGCGCCAGCAGCCAAATAGCGGGCCAGCTGTTTTTT
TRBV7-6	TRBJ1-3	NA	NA	CASSLEDSMLYF	TGTGCCAGCAGCTTAGAGGACAGCATGTTATATTTT
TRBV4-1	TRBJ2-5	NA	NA	CASSQDRRAAKETQYF	TGCGCCAGCAGCCAAGATCGGCGAGCTGCCAAAGAGACCCAGTACTTC
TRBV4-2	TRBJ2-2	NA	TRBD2	CASSPRLADTGELFF	TGTGCCAGCAGTCCCCGACTAGCGGACACCGGGGAGCTGTTTTTT
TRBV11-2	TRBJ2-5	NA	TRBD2	CASSPWGKRGLQETQYF	TGTGCCAGCAGCCCCTGGGGGAAGCGGGGTCTCCAAGAGACCCAGTACTTC
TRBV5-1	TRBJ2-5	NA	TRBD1	CASSSQPTGGLETQYF	TGCGCCAGCAGCTCGCAACCGACAGGGGGCCTGGAGACCCAGTACTTC